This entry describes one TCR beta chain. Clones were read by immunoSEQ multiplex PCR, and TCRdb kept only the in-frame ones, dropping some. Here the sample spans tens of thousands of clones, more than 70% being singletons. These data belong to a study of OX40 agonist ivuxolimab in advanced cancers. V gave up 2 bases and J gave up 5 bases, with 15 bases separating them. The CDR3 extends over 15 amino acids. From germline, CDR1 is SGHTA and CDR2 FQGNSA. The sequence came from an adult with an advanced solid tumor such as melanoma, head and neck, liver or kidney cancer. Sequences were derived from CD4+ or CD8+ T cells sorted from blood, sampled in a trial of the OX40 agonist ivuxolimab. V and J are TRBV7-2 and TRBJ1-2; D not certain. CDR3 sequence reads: CASSLSGPNIYGYTF. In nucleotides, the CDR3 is TGTGCCAGCAGCTTATCTGGTCCTAACATTTATGGCTACACCTTC.